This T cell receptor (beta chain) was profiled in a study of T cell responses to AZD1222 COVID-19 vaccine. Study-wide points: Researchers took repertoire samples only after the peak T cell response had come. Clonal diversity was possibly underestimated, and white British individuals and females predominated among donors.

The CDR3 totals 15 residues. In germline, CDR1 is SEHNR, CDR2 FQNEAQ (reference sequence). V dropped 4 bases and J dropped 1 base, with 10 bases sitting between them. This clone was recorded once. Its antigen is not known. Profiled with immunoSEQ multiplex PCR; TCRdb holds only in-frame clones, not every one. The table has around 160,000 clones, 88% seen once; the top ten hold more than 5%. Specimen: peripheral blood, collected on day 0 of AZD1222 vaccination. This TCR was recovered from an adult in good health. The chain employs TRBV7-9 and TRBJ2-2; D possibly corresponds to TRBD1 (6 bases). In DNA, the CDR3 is TGTGCCAGCAGCTCACGGACAGTGAACACCGGGGAGCTGTTTTTT. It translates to CASSSRTVNTGELFF.